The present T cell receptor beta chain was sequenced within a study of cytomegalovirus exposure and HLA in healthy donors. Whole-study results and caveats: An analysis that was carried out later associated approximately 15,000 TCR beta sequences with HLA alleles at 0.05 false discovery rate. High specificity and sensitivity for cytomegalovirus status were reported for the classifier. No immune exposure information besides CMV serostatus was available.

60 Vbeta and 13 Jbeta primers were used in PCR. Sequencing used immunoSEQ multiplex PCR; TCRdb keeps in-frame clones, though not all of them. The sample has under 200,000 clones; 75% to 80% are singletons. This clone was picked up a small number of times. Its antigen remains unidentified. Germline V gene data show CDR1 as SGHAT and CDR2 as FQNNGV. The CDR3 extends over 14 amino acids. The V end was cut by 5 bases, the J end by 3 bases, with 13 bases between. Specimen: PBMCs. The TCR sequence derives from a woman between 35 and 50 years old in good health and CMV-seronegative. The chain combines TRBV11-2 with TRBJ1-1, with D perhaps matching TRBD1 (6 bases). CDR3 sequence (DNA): TGTGCCAGCAGCGACCCCGGGGGGCACACTGAAGCTTTCTTT. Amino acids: CASSDPGGHTEAFF.